The sequence of this TCR beta chain was determined in a study of T-cell reconstitution after alpha-beta-depleted transplantation in children. V was shortened by 3 bases and J by 0 bases, with 15 bases between the two germline ends. Germline V gene lookup returns CDR1 DFQATT and CDR2 SNEGSKA (reference sequence). The CDR3 has 16 amino acids. TCRbeta library preparation incorporated unique molecular identifiers. TCRdb fed the PCR reads into MiXCR, producing one record per CDR3 protein. The sample records around 680,000 distinct CDR3 sequences, 15% to 20% being singletons. This clonotype has ten or more counts.

J is TRBJ1-5 and V is TRBV20-1; no firm D call. Sequenced material: PBMCs from the stem cell graft donor, taken from the stem cell graft. The TCR originated in a human donor who donated a stem cell graft to a child with acute myeloid leukemia. In nucleotides, the CDR3 is TGCAGTGCTAGTCCCGAATCCATCCATAGCAATCAGCCCCAGCATTTT. Its protein product is CSASPESIHSNQPQHF.